The clone carrying this T cell receptor beta chain was counted only a few times. Its cognate antigen is unknown. TCRdb's copy holds only in-frame clones and misses some; the assay was immunoSEQ multiplex PCR. The table includes tens of thousands of clones, roughly 91% detected once. The data are from a study of T cells in localized non-small cell lung cancer. The study, taken as a whole, reports: Adjacent lung held a median roughly 54 of the top 100 tumor clones.

Sequences were derived from peripheral blood, sampled before any cancer treatment. The sequence was obtained from a woman aged 40-75 years with stage I lung adenocarcinoma.

CDR3 in DNA: TGTGCCAGCAGTGATGTGTCAGCGGGACGAGCTTTCTTT. Its translation: CASSDVSAGRAFF. This chain connects TRBV6-1 to TRBJ1-1; perhaps TRBD1 as D (5 bases). V was clipped by 3 bases and J by 10 bases, with 15 bases between them. Germline CDR1 reads MNHNS; CDR2 reads SASEGT. This CDR3 is 13 amino acids long.